Shown below are 2 T cell receptor beta chains from a single sample sequenced in a study of T cell responses to AZD1222 COVID-19 vaccine. Only in-frame clones appear in the TCRdb table, and some are missing; sequencing was by immunoSEQ multiplex PCR. The table has roughly 180,000 clones, 94% seen once. The sequenced sample was peripheral blood, obtained on day 0 of AZD1222 vaccination. These receptors all stem from an adult in good health.

The V gene is TRBV5-5, the J gene TRBJ1-2; weak D call: TRBD1 (6 bases). This CDR3 is 13 amino acids long. Trimming stripped 0 bases from V and 11 bases from J, with 14 bases between. The V gene's germline CDR1 is SGHKS and CDR2 YYEKEE (reference sequence). The CDR3 coding sequence is TGTGCCAGCAGCTTGGGGGGGCTAAGGATTTACACCTTC. It codes for CASSLGGLRIYTF.

The rearrangement uses TRBV27 and TRBJ1-5, with 9 bases matching TRBD1. Germline V gene sequence: CDR1 MNHEY, CDR2 SMNVEV (reference sequence). This CDR3 is 15 amino acids long. The trim removed 6 bases at V and 4 bases at J, leaving 7 bases unmatched. The CDR3: CASSAFGTGNQPQHF. The CDR3 DNA reads as TGTGCCAGCAGCGCATTTGGGACAGGGAATCAGCCCCAGCATTTT.